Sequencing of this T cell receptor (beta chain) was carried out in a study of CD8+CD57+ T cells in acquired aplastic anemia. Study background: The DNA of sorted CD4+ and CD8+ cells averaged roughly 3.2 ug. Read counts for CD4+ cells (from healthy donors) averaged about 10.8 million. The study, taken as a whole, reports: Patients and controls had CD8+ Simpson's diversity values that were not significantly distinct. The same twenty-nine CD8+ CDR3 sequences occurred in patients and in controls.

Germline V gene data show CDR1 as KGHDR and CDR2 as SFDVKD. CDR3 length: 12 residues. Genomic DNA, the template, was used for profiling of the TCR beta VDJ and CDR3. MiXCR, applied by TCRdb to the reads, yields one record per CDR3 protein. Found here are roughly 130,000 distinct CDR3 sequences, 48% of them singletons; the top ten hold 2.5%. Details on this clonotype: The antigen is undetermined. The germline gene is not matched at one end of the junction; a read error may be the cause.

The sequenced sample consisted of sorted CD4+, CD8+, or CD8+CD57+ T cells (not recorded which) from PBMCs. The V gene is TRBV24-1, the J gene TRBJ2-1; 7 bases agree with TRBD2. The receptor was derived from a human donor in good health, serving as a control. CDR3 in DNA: TGTGCCACCAGTGATAGTGGGAGGGCTTCGATCTTC. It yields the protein CATSDSGRASIF.